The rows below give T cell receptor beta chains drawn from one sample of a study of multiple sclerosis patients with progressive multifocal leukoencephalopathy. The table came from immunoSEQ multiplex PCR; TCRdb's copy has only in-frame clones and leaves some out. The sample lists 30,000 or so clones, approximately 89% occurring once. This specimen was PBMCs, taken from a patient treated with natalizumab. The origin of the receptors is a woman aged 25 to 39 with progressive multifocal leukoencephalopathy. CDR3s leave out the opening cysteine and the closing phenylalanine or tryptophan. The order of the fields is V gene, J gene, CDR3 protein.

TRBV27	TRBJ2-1	ASSYSGYNEQF
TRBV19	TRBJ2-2	ASKNRGQNTGELF
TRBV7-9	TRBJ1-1	ASSSTGDSTEAF
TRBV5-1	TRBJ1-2	ASSLTGQGVYGYT
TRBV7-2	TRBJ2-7	ASSADRVTQQY
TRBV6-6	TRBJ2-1	ASSLIRTDNEQF
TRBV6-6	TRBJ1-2	ASRGQGSGYT
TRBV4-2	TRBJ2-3	ASSLHLAGGLQDTQY
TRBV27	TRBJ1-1	ASSLQGLTEAF
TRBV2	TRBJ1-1	ASSEAQGWDTEAF
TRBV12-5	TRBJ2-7	ASGLVYGTGYEQY
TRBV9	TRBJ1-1	ASSAQTGNTEAF
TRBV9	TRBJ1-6	ASSRGVSPLH
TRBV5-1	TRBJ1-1	ASSPLPRAAEAF
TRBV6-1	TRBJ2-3	ASSVLRAGPSTDTQY
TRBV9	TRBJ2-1	ASSGDEQF
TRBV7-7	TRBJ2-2	ASSLGLFGELF
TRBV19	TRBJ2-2	ASKFGAGSNTGELF
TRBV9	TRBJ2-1	ASSLMGGYNEQF
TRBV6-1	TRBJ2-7	ASSERGLDSLEQY
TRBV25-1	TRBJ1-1	ASSTGGASTEAF
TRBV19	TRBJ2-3	ATSPGADPGLNTQY
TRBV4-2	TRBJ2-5	ASSQERLAGGHQETQY